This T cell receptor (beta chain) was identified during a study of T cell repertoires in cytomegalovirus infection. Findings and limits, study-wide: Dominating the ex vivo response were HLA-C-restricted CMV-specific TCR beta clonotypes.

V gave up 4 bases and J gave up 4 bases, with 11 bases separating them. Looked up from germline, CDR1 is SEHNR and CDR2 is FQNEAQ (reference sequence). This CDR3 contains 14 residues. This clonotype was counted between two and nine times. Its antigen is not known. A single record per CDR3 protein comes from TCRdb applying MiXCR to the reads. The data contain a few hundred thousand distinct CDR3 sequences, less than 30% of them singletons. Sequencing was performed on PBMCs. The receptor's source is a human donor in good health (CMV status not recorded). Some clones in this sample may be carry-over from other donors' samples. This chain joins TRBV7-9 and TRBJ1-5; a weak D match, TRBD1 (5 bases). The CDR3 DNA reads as TGTGCCAGCAGCTCCCACGACAGAAATCAGCCCCAGCATTTT. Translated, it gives CASSSHDRNQPQHF.